Listed here are 24 T cell receptor beta chains from one sample, sequenced in a study of vaccination effects on CD4 cells after COVID-19. Their recognized antigens are unknown. Method: immunoSEQ multiplex PCR; TCRdb's copy keeps in-frame clones and lacks some. This table holds about 24,000 clones, over 60% found once. CD4+ T cells specific for antigen were expanded with viral peptide pools by the ViraFEST assay before sequencing. After around nine days in culture, the CD4+ T cells were isolated. Either the mRNA-1273 or the BNT162b2 vaccine was given to participants as two doses. This specimen was CD4+ T cells from PBMCs cultured with HCoV-NL63 spike peptides, taken after COVID-19 vaccination. The receptors come from a human donor who received a COVID-19 vaccine.

The chain links TRBV7-2 to TRBJ2-7, with D maybe TRBD2 (6 bases). Germline-derived CDR1 and CDR2 are SGHTA and FQGNSA. V gave up 5 bases and J gave up 0 bases, with 11 bases separating them. This CDR3 contains 14 residues. CDR3 region: CASSIGTHSYEQYF. The CDR3 DNA reads TGTGCCAGCAGCATCGGGACTCACTCCTACGAGCAGTACTTC.

V is TRBV18 and J is TRBJ1-1; D gene ambiguous. V shed 1 base and J shed 2 bases, with 8 bases lying between them. Germline lookup yields CDR1 KGHSH and CDR2 LQKENI. The CDR3 has 14 residues. The CDR3 bases are TGTGCCAGCTCACCACGCGCTTCAAACACTGAAGCTTTCTTT. It codes for CASSPRASNTEAFF.

This clone turned up a few times. The chain couples TRBV18 to TRBJ2-3; D not certain. The germline V gene has CDR1 KGHSH and CDR2 LQKENI. Trimming stripped 6 bases from V and 10 bases from J, with 14 bases between. The CDR3 spans 12 residues. The DNA for the CDR3 is TGTGCCAGCTCCCCTGACTCACGCGCGCAGTATTTT. It specifies CASSPDSRAQYF.

The chain links TRBV9 to TRBJ2-7, with 8 bases lining up with TRBD2. J was trimmed by 3 bases and V by 3 bases; bases with no gene match: 2. This CDR3 has 13 residues. Germline-derived CDR1 and CDR2 are SGDLS and YYNGEE. The CDR3 protein is CASSAGGNYEQYF. CDR3 nucleotides: TGTGCCAGCAGCGCGGGGGGGAACTACGAGCAGTACTTC.

This chain connects TRBV11-1 to TRBJ2-1; weak D call: TRBD1 (5 bases). The CDR3 totals 15 residues. The germline V and J ends were trimmed by 5 bases and 5 bases, with 16 bases remaining between them. Per germline, CDR1 SGHAT and CDR2 FQDESV (reference sequence). CDR3 nucleotides: TGTGCCAGCAGCCAGCCTCTAGGGGTTAACAATGAGCAGTTCTTC. This encodes CASSQPLGVNNEQFF.

The sample holds one count of this clone. V usage is TRBV29-1 and J usage is TRBJ2-3; possibly TRBD1 for D (8 bases). Germline V gene sequence: CDR1 SQVTM, CDR2 ANQGSEA. The V and J ends lost 2 bases and 6 bases respectively, with 15 bases between them. CDR3 length: 14 amino acids. The CDR3 loop is CSVEIGQGGDTQYF. CDR3 DNA sequence: TGCAGCGTTGAAATTGGACAGGGAGGGGATACGCAGTATTTT.

The count of this clone is one. The rearrangement joins TRBV18 to TRBJ1-2; tentatively, D is TRBD1 (6 bases). Germline CDR1 KGHSH, CDR2 LQKENI. The V and J ends lost 3 bases and 4 bases respectively, with 15 bases between them. CDR3 size: 15 residues. In nucleotides, the CDR3 is TGTGCCAGCTCACCGGACTCACAGGGTACCTATGGCTACACCTTC. Translation gives CASSPDSQGTYGYTF.

The chain combines TRBV6-5 with TRBJ1-2, with D perhaps TRBD1 (5 bases). CDR1 MNHEY and CDR2 SVGAGI come from the germline V gene. The CDR3 runs 14 residues. Deletions cut 4 bases from V and 6 bases from J, with 15 bases between. The CDR3 region has the DNA TGTGCCAGCAGTTTGGGCGGAGGGGTTGATGGCTACACCTTC. Translated, it gives CASSLGGGVDGYTF.

The chain is built from TRBV3-1 (or the pseudogene TRBV3-2) and TRBJ1-5; D is ambiguous. V lost 1 base and J 7 bases, leaving 14 bases between the germline ends. The V gene's germline CDR1 is LGHDT and CDR2 YNNKEL (reference sequence). The CDR3 has 15 residues. For the CDR3, the DNA is TGTGCCAGCAGCCAAGGCTCGGAGCCCAGACAGCCCCAGCATTTT. It translates to CASSQGSEPRQPQHF.

As to this clone: This sample also contains other DNA sequences that code for the same CDR3. The V call is TRBV12-3 or TRBV12-4, the J call TRBJ1-5; D gene ambiguous. This CDR3 region has 13 residues. V shed 0 bases and J shed 4 bases, with 4 bases lying between them. CDR3 sequence (DNA): TGTGCCAGCAGTTTAGCAGAGAATCAGCCCCAGCATTTT. Its protein is CASSLAENQPQHF.

Only a few counts were recorded for this clone. For the CDR3, the DNA is TGTGCCAGCTCATGGGACACGTCCTCTGGAAACACCATATATTTT. It specifies CASSWDTSSGNTIYF. V usage is TRBV18 and J usage is TRBJ1-3; possibly TRBD1 for D (6 bases). Trimming stripped 5 bases from V and 0 bases from J, with 11 bases between. The V gene's germline CDR1 is KGHSH and CDR2 LQKENI. The CDR3 length is 15 residues.

This clone has more than one count but fewer than ten. The genes are TRBV6-5 and TRBJ1-1; D is unresolved. V lost 6 bases to trimming and J lost 5 bases, with 10 bases between them. Looked up from germline, CDR1 is MNHEY and CDR2 is SVGAGI. There are 12 residues in the CDR3. The CDR3 loop is CASSQGRTEAFF. The CDR3 DNA is TGTGCCAGCAGCCAAGGGCGGACTGAAGCTTTCTTT.

This clone was counted between two and nine times. The chain carries TRBV6-5 and TRBJ2-7; 9 nucleotides align to TRBD1. Germline CDR1 is MNHEY and CDR2 is SVGAGI. The junction had 9 bases not matched to a gene; V was cut back by 7 bases and J by 5 bases. The CDR3 is made up of 14 amino acids. The CDR3 nucleotides are TGTGCCAGCACCTCGGGACAGGGCTTTGACGAGCAGTACTTC. It translates to CASTSGQGFDEQYF.

CDR3 in amino acids: CASSDSSGSSEQFF. CDR3 sequence (DNA): TGTGCCAGCAGTGACTCGAGCGGGAGTAGTGAGCAGTTCTTC. The chain couples TRBV6-4 to TRBJ2-1; 8 positions agree with TRBD2. Germline V gene data show CDR1 as MRHNA and CDR2 as SNTAGT. V was clipped by 0 bases and J by 9 bases; unmatched bases: 4. The CDR3 extends over 14 amino acids.

The V and J genes are TRBV12-3 or TRBV12-4 and TRBJ2-3; no definite D call. Trimming stripped 3 bases from V and 6 bases from J, with 4 bases between. There are 11 residues in the CDR3. CDR3 in amino acids: CASSFEDTQYF. The CDR3 DNA reads as TGTGCCAGCAGTTTCGAGGATACGCAGTATTTT.

The J gene is TRBJ2-7, the V gene TRBV23-1; 9 nucleotides agree with TRBD1. TRBV23-1 is annotated as an ORF whose role is uncertain. V was clipped by 2 bases and J by 5 bases; unmatched bases: 10. This CDR3 contains 16 residues. CDR3 sequence: CASSQLARDRVHEQYF. The CDR3 DNA reads as TGCGCCAGCAGTCAACTCGCCCGGGACAGGGTCCACGAGCAGTACTTC.

V and J are TRBV7-9 and TRBJ2-7, with D perhaps matching TRBD2 (6 bases). This CDR3 comprises 11 residues. The V and J ends lost 8 bases and 7 bases respectively, with 12 bases between them. Germline V gene data show CDR1 as SEHNR and CDR2 as FQNEAQ (reference sequence). DNA for the CDR3: TGTGCCAGCGAAGAGGCGGGGGAGCAGTACTTC. As protein: CASEEAGEQYF.

There are a few counts of this clone. The chain links TRBV19 to TRBJ2-1, with 11 bases that match TRBD2. The CDR3 is 15 residues long. Losses at the gene ends were 6 bases for V and 2 bases for J; bases not matched to a gene: 3. From germline, CDR1 is LNHDA and CDR2 SQIVND (reference sequence). CDR3 protein: CASRPSGRTYNEQFF. As DNA, the CDR3 is TGTGCCAGTAGGCCTAGCGGGAGGACCTACAATGAGCAGTTCTTC.

This clone was recorded only once. CDR3 in DNA: TGTGCCAGCTCACCAGGGAGTGACCAGCCCCAGCATTTT. This translates into CASSPGSDQPQHF. The chain couples TRBV18 to TRBJ1-5; no reliable D call. CDR3 length equals 13 residues. Germline V gene lookup returns CDR1 KGHSH and CDR2 LQKENI. The ends were cut back, 2 bases at V and 7 bases at J, with 9 bases in the middle. The full variable domain, completed using reference TRBV18 and TRBJ1-5, is NAGVMQNPRHLVRRRGQEARLRCSPMKGHSHVYWYRQLPEEGLKFMVYLQKENIIDESGMPKERFSAEFPKEGPSILRIQQVVRGDSAAYFCASSPGSDQPQHFGDGTRLSIL.

The chain joins TRBV25-1 to TRBJ2-1, with 9 positions matching TRBD2. The germline V gene encodes CDR1 MGHDK and CDR2 SYGVNS. Trimming at V came to 7 bases and at J to 7 bases, leaving 5 bases not matched to a gene. The CDR3 is 13 amino acids. Written as DNA, the CDR3 is TGTGCCAGCAAACTAGCGGGTGGAAATGAGCAGTTCTTC. Translated: CASKLAGGNEQFF.

The rearrangement uses TRBV9 and TRBJ2-5; 9 bases agree with TRBD2. The CDR3 covers 15 residues. Germline CDR1 reads SGDLS; CDR2 reads YYNGEE. Trimming cost V 3 bases and J 5 bases; bases outside gene matches: 8. CDR3 nucleotide sequence: TGTGCCAGCAGCGAAGGTAGCGGGAGAGGTGAGACCCAGTACTTC. Protein product: CASSEGSGRGETQYF. The full variable domain, its missing parts supplied by reference TRBV9 and TRBJ2-5, is DSGVTQTPKHLITATGQRVTLRCSPRSGDLSVYWYQQSLDQGLQFLIQYYNGEERAKGNILERFSAQQFPDLHSELNLSSLELGDSALYFCASSEGSGRGETQYFGPGTRLLVL.

The chain uses TRBV5-4 and TRBJ2-3; D remains unclear. This CDR3 spans 14 amino acids. Trimming shortened V by 0 bases and J by 0 bases, and 5 bases separated the two germline ends. CDR1 and CDR2 from the germline V gene are SGHNT and YYREEE (reference sequence). The chain's CDR3 is CASSLVGSTDTQYF. In DNA form, the CDR3 reads TGTGCCAGCAGCTTGGTAGGGAGCACAGATACGCAGTATTTT.

The chain is built from TRBV7-2 and TRBJ2-5; D is possibly TRBD1 (6 bases). This CDR3 is built from 14 residues. In germline, CDR1 is SGHTA, CDR2 FQGNSA. The ends were cut back, 1 base at V and 4 bases at J, with 10 bases in the middle. The DNA for the CDR3 is TGTGCCAGCAGCTTAGTGACAGGCCGAGAGACCCAGTACTTC. Protein: CASSLVTGRETQYF.

The chain has TRBV9 and TRBJ1-2; 7 nucleotides align to TRBD1. The CDR3 length is 14 residues. The V segment lost 6 bases and the J segment 8 bases; nucleotides outside the gene matches: 13. Germline CDR1 is SGDLS and CDR2 is YYNGEE. CDR3 loop: CASTDREWRKGYTF. The CDR3 nucleotides read TGTGCCAGCACCGACAGGGAATGGCGAAAAGGCTACACCTTC. The full variable domain, with the rest looked up from reference TRBV9 and TRBJ1-2, is DSGVTQTPKHLITATGQRVTLRCSPRSGDLSVYWYQQSLDQGLQFLIQYYNGEERAKGNILERFSAQQFPDLHSELNLSSLELGDSALYFCASTDREWRKGYTFGSGTRLTVV.